The T cell receptor (beta chain) described here comes from a study of T cell changes during pregnancy in multiple sclerosis. The protocol was immunoSEQ multiplex PCR, while the TCRdb copy is restricted to in-frame clones and leaves out a portion. The sample lists approximately 92,000 clones, roughly 92% seen once, with 0.99% in the top ten. Per the germline V gene, CDR1 is MNHEY and CDR2 is SVGAGI. V was trimmed by 6 bases and J by 4 bases, leaving 8 bases between them. CDR3 size: 12 residues. The sequencing here drew on peripheral blood, taken after pregnancy. V gene TRBV6-5 combines with J gene TRBJ2-3, with no clear D. This receptor was taken from a female donor with multiple sclerosis, enrolled in a pregnancy study. CDR3 in DNA: TGTGCCAGCAGAGCCTCCGCAGATACGCAGTATTTT. Amino acids: CASRASADTQYF.